Following are 24 T cell receptor beta chains from one sample sequenced in a study of radiotherapy plus CTLA-4 blockade in lung cancer. The protocol was immunoSEQ multiplex PCR, while the TCRdb copy is restricted to in-frame clones and leaves out a portion. Here the sample spans 95,000 to 150,000 clones, 70% to 90% being singletons. Sequenced material: peripheral blood, taken from a patient treated with radiotherapy plus ipilimumab. Receptors were obtained from a human donor with non-small cell lung cancer that progressed on radiotherapy plus ipilimumab.

The gene calls are TRBV9 and TRBJ1-2, with 7 bases lining up with TRBD1. This CDR3 region has 14 residues. Germline loops: CDR1 SGDLS, CDR2 YYNGEE. V dropped 0 bases and J dropped 4; count of bases not matched to a gene: 3. The chain's CDR3 is CASSVGGGPYGYTF. DNA for the CDR3: TGTGCCAGCAGCGTAGGAGGGGGCCCCTATGGCTACACCTTC.

The V and J genes are TRBV2 and TRBJ2-1, with unresolved D. Trimming shortened V by 7 bases and J by 5 bases, and 9 bases separated the two germline ends. The germline CDR1 and CDR2 sequences are SNHLY and FYNNEI. This CDR3 has 12 residues. The CDR3 loop is CASMRGNNEQFF. DNA for the CDR3: TGTGCCAGCATGCGAGGTAACAATGAGCAGTTCTTC.

This chain's CDR3 is CASSSDGQKETQYF. The CDR3 DNA is TGCGCCAGCAGTTCCGATGGGCAGAAAGAGACCCAGTACTTC. The genes are TRBV5-1 and TRBJ2-5; D is unresolved. In germline, CDR1 is SGHRS, CDR2 YFSETQ. The CDR3 is made up of 14 amino acids. The V end was cut by 5 bases, the J end by 3 bases, with 14 bases between.

The rearrangement links TRBV5-6 to TRBJ1-6; the D is unclear. The CDR3 is 13 residues long. V was pared by 4 bases and J by 8 bases, with 10 bases between. CDR1 and CDR2 (germline): SGHDT, YYEEEE. The CDR3 DNA sequence: TGTGCCAGCAGCCTCGGACGAGATTCACCCCTCCACTTT. It specifies CASSLGRDSPLHF.

V gene TRBV29-1 combines with J gene TRBJ2-7; tentative D call: TRBD1 (6 bases). CDR3 length equals 12 residues. Looked up from germline, CDR1 is SQVTM and CDR2 is ANQGSEA. V was clipped by 6 bases and J by 2 bases, with 11 bases between them. The CDR3 region is CSVSDSAYEQYF. CDR3 bases: TGCAGCGTCTCGGACAGCGCCTACGAGCAGTACTTC.

The chain links TRBV7-2 to TRBJ2-7; 10 bases align to TRBD2. Germline CDR1 reads SGHTA; CDR2 reads FQGNSA. Unmatched junction bases numbered 5, after V lost 6 bases and J lost 3 bases. The CDR3 contains 14 residues. DNA of the CDR3: TGTGCCAGCAGTCCTAGGACTAGCGGCTACGAGCAGTACTTC. Residues: CASSPRTSGYEQYF. Supplemented by reference TRBV7-2 and TRBJ2-7, the full variable domain reads GAGVSQSPSNKVTEKGKDVELRCDPISGHTALYWYRQSLGQGLEFLIYFQGNSAPDKSGLPSDRFSAERTGGSVSTLTIQRTQQEDSAVYLCASSPRTSGYEQYFGPGTRLTVT.

The CDR3 nucleotides read TGTGCCTGGACTACTGGGGTCGGTAGGACTGAAGCTTTCTTT. Residues: CAWTTGVGRTEAFF. The chain couples TRBV30 to TRBJ1-1; D ambiguous. The CDR3 loop spans 14 amino acids. CDR1 and CDR2 (germline): GTSNPN, SVGIG (reference sequence). With 4 bases removed from V and 5 bases from J, the gap between germline ends came to 17 bases. The variable domain in full, with the rest retrieved from reference TRBV30 and TRBJ1-1, is SQTIHQWPATLVQPVGSPLSLECTVEGTSNPNLYWYRQAAGRGLQLLFYSVGIGQISSEVPQNLSASRPQDRQFILSSKKLLLSDSGFYLCAWTTGVGRTEAFFGQGTRLTVV.

The chain joins TRBV29-1 to TRBJ2-3; 11 bases are a match to TRBD1. Looked up from germline, CDR1 is SQVTM and CDR2 is ANQGSEA. This CDR3 spans 15 amino acids. V trimming: 7 bases; J trimming: 3 bases; junction bases outside the gene matches: 9. CDR3 coding DNA: TGCAGCGCAGCCCCGGGACAGGGGGGGACAGATACGCAGTATTTT. Protein product: CSAAPGQGGTDTQYF.

The rearrangement links TRBV29-1 to TRBJ2-7, with 9 positions matching TRBD1. Germline loops: CDR1 SQVTM, CDR2 ANQGSEA. V was clipped by 1 base and J by 2 bases; unmatched bases: 0. The CDR3 is 13 amino acids. This chain's CDR3 is CSVEGQGAYEQYF. In nucleotides, the CDR3 is TGCAGCGTTGAAGGACAGGGGGCCTACGAGCAGTACTTC.

V and J are TRBV5-1 and TRBJ1-4, with D tentatively TRBD1 (6 bases). V shed 2 bases and J shed 7 bases, with 15 bases lying between them. CDR1 is SGHRS and CDR2 is YFSETQ in the germline V gene. The CDR3 extends over 15 amino acids. CDR3 coding DNA: TGCGCCAGCAGCTTACAGGGAGGGACGGTTGAAAAACTGTTTTTT. Translation: CASSLQGGTVEKLFF. Filled out from reference TRBV5-1 and TRBJ1-4, the complete variable domain reads KAGVTQTPRYLIKTRGQQVTLSCSPISGHRSVSWYQQTPGQGLQFLFEYFSETQRNKGNFPGRFSGRQFSNSRSEMNVSTLELGDSALYLCASSLQGGTVEKLFFGSGTQLSVL.

The V call is TRBV5-1, the J call TRBJ2-6, with TRBD1 matching 8 bases. The length of the CDR3 is 13 residues. The germline V gene has CDR1 SGHRS and CDR2 YFSETQ. V was pared by 4 bases and J by 15 bases, with 9 bases of the junction left unmatched. CDR3 DNA: TGCGCCAGCAGCCGGACAGGGTCGGAGAGCCTGACTTTC. Translated, it gives CASSRTGSESLTF. Variable domain in full (rest from reference TRBV5-1 and TRBJ2-6): KAGVTQTPRYLIKTRGQQVTLSCSPISGHRSVSWYQQTPGQGLQFLFEYFSETQRNKGNFPGRFSGRQFSNSRSEMNVSTLELGDSALYLCASSRTGSESLTFGAGSRLTVL.

This chain uses TRBV29-1 with TRBJ2-7; D gene uncertain. Trimming shortened V by 5 bases and J by 2 bases, and 10 bases separated the two germline ends. The length of the CDR3 is 12 residues. Germline loops: CDR1 SQVTM, CDR2 ANQGSEA. CDR3 loop: CSVWWSPYEQYF. DNA for the CDR3: TGCAGCGTTTGGTGGTCTCCCTACGAGCAGTACTTC.

This clone was seen once. The chain couples TRBV4-1 to TRBJ2-2; tentatively, D is TRBD1 or TRBD2 (6 bases each). With 0 bases removed from V and 7 bases from J, the gap between germline ends came to 15 bases. The CDR3 totals 16 residues. CDR1 is MGHRA and CDR2 is YSYEKL in the germline V gene. CDR3 loop: CASSQESKGGGGELFF. The DNA for the CDR3 is TGCGCCAGCAGCCAAGAGTCAAAGGGGGGCGGCGGGGAGCTGTTTTTT.

The genes are TRBV20-1 and TRBJ1-2; D is unresolved. Germline V CDR1 and CDR2: DFQATT, SNEGSKA (reference sequence). The CDR3 totals 11 residues. V was trimmed by 4 bases and J by 8 bases, leaving 11 bases between them. The CDR3 nucleotides read TGCAGTGCTATTAGGGCAGGAGGCTACACCTTC. Its translation is CSAIRAGGYTF.

The chain links TRBV18 to TRBJ1-1; 8 positions match TRBD1. Losses at the gene ends were 3 bases for V and 11 bases for J; bases not matched to a gene: 17. Germline assignment: CDR1 KGHSH and CDR2 LQKENI. The CDR3 consists of 16 residues. The CDR3 loop is CASSPYQLSGGAGAFF. CDR3 in DNA: TGTGCCAGCTCACCTTATCAACTTTCAGGGGGCGCGGGGGCTTTCTTT.

The chain employs TRBV29-1 and TRBJ2-1; TRBD1 agrees at 10 bases. V lost 7 bases and J lost 7; bases outside the gene matches: 7. Germline V gives CDR1 SQVTM, CDR2 ANQGSEA. There are 13 residues in the CDR3. The CDR3 bases are TGCAGCGGATCCGGGACAGGGGTAAATGAGCAGTTCTTC. It is translated as CSGSGTGVNEQFF.

The chain has TRBV7-2 and TRBJ2-1, with 9 nucleotides matching TRBD2. Germline V gene lookup returns CDR1 SGHTA and CDR2 FQGNSA. The CDR3 extends over 17 amino acids. V gave up 5 bases and J gave up 3 bases; unmatched junction bases: 11. Here the CDR3 DNA reads TGTGCCAGCAGCGCGGGGTTCGGGACTAGCATCTACAATGAGCAGTTCTTC. Protein sequence: CASSAGFGTSIYNEQFF.

The V and J genes are TRBV5-4 and TRBJ1-2, with 8 bases aligning to TRBD1. Germline V gene data show CDR1 as SGHNT and CDR2 as YYREEE (reference sequence). Unmatched junction bases numbered 7, after V lost 4 bases and J lost 2 bases. The CDR3 loop spans 15 amino acids. CDR3 DNA sequence: TGTGCCAGCAGCCCGGTGGCAGGGGGCAACTATGGCTACACCTTC. Protein sequence: CASSPVAGGNYGYTF.

The V and J genes are TRBV5-1 and TRBJ2-7; 10 nucleotides match TRBD2. Losses at the gene ends were 5 bases for V and 3 bases for J; bases not matched to a gene: 8. The CDR3 is 15 amino acids. Germline assignment: CDR1 SGHRS and CDR2 YFSETQ. Written as DNA, the CDR3 is TGCGCCAGCAGGAAGCGGGAGGGCCACGACTACGAGCAGTACTTC. This encodes CASRKREGHDYEQYF.

The rearrangement joins TRBV7-2 to TRBJ2-3, with TRBD2 matching over 11 bases. The CDR3 extends over 16 amino acids. The V segment lost 5 bases and the J segment 2 bases; nucleotides outside the gene matches: 6. CDR1 and CDR2 from the germline V gene are SGHTA and FQGNSA. The CDR3 sequence is CASSPLAGGLTDTQYF. The CDR3 DNA reads TGTGCCAGCAGCCCCCTAGCGGGGGGACTCACAGATACGCAGTATTTT.

V is TRBV14 and J is TRBJ2-7, with D maybe TRBD1 (5 bases). There are 15 residues in the CDR3. Germline assignment: CDR1 SGHDN and CDR2 FVKESK. The ends were cut back, 0 bases at V and 3 bases at J, with 12 bases in the middle. CDR3 sequence: CASSQDPRVVYEQYF. The DNA of the CDR3 is TGTGCCAGCAGCCAAGATCCCAGGGTTGTCTACGAGCAGTACTTC. Using reference TRBV14 and TRBJ2-7 for the parts outside the CDR3, the full variable domain is EAGVTQFPSHSVIEKGQTVTLRCDPISGHDNLYWYRRVMGKEIKFLLHFVKESKQDESGMPNNRFLAERTGGTYSTLKVQPAELEDSGVYFCASSQDPRVVYEQYFGPGTRLTVT.

The genes are TRBV6-1 and TRBJ2-1, with a weak D call TRBD2 (5 bases). The ends were cut back, 5 bases at V and 2 bases at J, with 13 bases in the middle. This CDR3 region has 15 residues. Per the germline V gene, CDR1 is MNHNS and CDR2 is SASEGT. The CDR3 coding sequence is TGTGCCAGCAGTCCTACCGGGAACACCTACAATGAGCAGTTCTTC. This gives the protein CASSPTGNTYNEQFF.

The chain joins TRBV10-3 to TRBJ2-7; tentatively, D is TRBD1 (5 bases). V was clipped by 3 bases and J by 12 bases, with 18 bases between them. Looked up from germline, CDR1 is ENHRY and CDR2 is SYGVKD. This CDR3 region has 13 residues. In DNA, the CDR3 is TGTGCCATCAGTGATTCGACAGACTCGAAGCCGTACTTC. It codes for CAISDSTDSKPYF.

A few counts support this clone. The chain combines TRBV13 with TRBJ1-1, with D unresolved. Germline loops: CDR1 PRHDT, CDR2 FYEKMQ (reference sequence). The V gene lost 0 bases and the J gene lost 5 bases, with 4 bases spanning the gap. The CDR3 is 12 residues long. This CDR3 is CASSLGETEAFF. In DNA form, the CDR3 reads TGTGCCAGCAGCTTAGGAGAGACTGAAGCTTTCTTT.